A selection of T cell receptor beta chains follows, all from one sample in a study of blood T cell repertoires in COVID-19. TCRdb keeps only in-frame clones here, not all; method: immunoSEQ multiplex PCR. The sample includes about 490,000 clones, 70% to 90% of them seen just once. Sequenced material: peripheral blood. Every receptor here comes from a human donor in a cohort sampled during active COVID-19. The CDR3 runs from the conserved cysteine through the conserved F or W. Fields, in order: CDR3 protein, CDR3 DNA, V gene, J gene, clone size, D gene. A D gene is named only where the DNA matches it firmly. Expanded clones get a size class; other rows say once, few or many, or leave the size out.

CDR3 protein: CAWSRRGEQYF
CDR3 DNA: TGTGCCTGGTCGCGGCGGGGCGAGCAGTACTTC
V gene: TRBV30
J gene: TRBJ2-7
clone size: -
D gene: -

CDR3 protein: CASSPIPYNYEQYF
CDR3 DNA: TGTGCCAGCAGCCCCATCCCCTATAACTACGAGCAGTACTTC
V gene: TRBV7-2
J gene: TRBJ2-7
clone size: -
D gene: -

CDR3 protein: CAISESWASGSTKRSLAKNIQYF
CDR3 DNA: TGTGCCATCAGTGAGTCTTGGGCTAGCGGGAGTACCAAACGGAGCCTAGCCAAAAACATTCAGTACTTC
V gene: TRBV10-3
J gene: TRBJ2-4
clone size: -
D gene: TRBD2

CDR3 protein: CASRREALSNQPQHF
CDR3 DNA: TGTGCCAGCAGGAGAGAGGCCTTGAGCAATCAGCCCCAGCATTTT
V gene: TRBV6-5
J gene: TRBJ1-5
clone size: -
D gene: -

CDR3 protein: CASSWGEEHSPLHF
CDR3 DNA: TGTGCCAGCAGCTGGGGCGAGGAGCATTCACCCCTCCACTTT
V gene: TRBV5-5
J gene: TRBJ1-6
clone size: -
D gene: -

CDR3 protein: CASSGGWGGPQHF
CDR3 DNA: TGTGCCAGCAGTGGGGGGTGGGGGGGGCCCCAGCATTTT
V gene: TRBV7-8
J gene: TRBJ1-5
clone size: -
D gene: -

CDR3 protein: CATSDSLAASYNEQFF
CDR3 DNA: TGTGCCACCAGTGATTCCTTAGCGGCCTCCTACAATGAGCAGTTCTTC
V gene: TRBV24-1
J gene: TRBJ2-1
clone size: -
D gene: -

CDR3 protein: CASSFSSGYTDTQYF
CDR3 DNA: TGTGCCAGCAGCTTTTCTAGCGGCTACACAGATACGCAGTATTTT
V gene: TRBV7-9
J gene: TRBJ2-3
clone size: many
D gene: TRBD2

CDR3 protein: CAWSRSSYEQYF
CDR3 DNA: TGTGCCTGGAGTCGGAGCTCCTACGAGCAGTACTTC
V gene: TRBV30
J gene: TRBJ2-7
clone size: -
D gene: -

CDR3 protein: CATKRVEGQETQYF
CDR3 DNA: TGTGCCACCAAGAGGGTGGAGGGCCAAGAGACCCAGTACTTC
V gene: TRBV15
J gene: TRBJ2-5
clone size: -
D gene: -

CDR3 protein: CASSAGFLNTEAFF
CDR3 DNA: TGTGCCAGCAGCGCGGGGTTCTTGAACACTGAAGCTTTCTTT
V gene: TRBV6-2/TRBV6-3
J gene: TRBJ1-1
clone size: -
D gene: -

CDR3 protein: CASSQDVGERGTSQPQHF
CDR3 DNA: TGCGCCAGCAGCCAAGATGTTGGTGAGCGAGGGACATCGCAGCCCCAGCATTTT
V gene: TRBV4-1
J gene: TRBJ1-5
clone size: -
D gene: -

CDR3 protein: CASSQGLGMAFF
CDR3 DNA: TGTGCCAGCAGTCAGGGTTTGGGCATGGCTTTCTTT
V gene: TRBV11-2
J gene: TRBJ1-1
clone size: few
D gene: -

CDR3 protein: CASSLLAKGHGANVLTF
CDR3 DNA: TGTGCCAGCAGCTTGCTGGCCAAGGGACACGGGGCCAACGTCCTGACTTTC
V gene: TRBV5-6
J gene: TRBJ2-6
clone size: -
D gene: -

CDR3 protein: CASSQRDRESSPLHF
CDR3 DNA: TGTGCCAGCAGCCAAAGGGACAGGGAGAGTTCACCCCTCCACTTT
V gene: TRBV5-4
J gene: TRBJ1-6
clone size: many
D gene: TRBD1

CDR3 protein: CASIGRDRGSNEQFF
CDR3 DNA: TGCGCCAGCATTGGCCGGGACAGGGGGAGCAATGAGCAGTTCTTC
V gene: TRBV10-2
J gene: TRBJ2-1
clone size: -
D gene: TRBD1

CDR3 protein: CASSPTGPLHF
CDR3 DNA: TGTGCCAGCAGCCCGACAGGGCCCCTCCACTTT
V gene: TRBV7-9
J gene: TRBJ1-6
clone size: once
D gene: TRBD1

CDR3 protein: CASTLGGGVETQYF
CDR3 DNA: TGTGCTAGCACCCTTGGGGGAGGGGTGGAGACCCAGTACTTC
V gene: TRBV7-7
J gene: TRBJ2-5
clone size: -
D gene: TRBD2

CDR3 protein: CASSTRPYRGTQETQYF
CDR3 DNA: TGTGCCAGTAGTACCAGACCTTACAGGGGGACCCAAGAGACCCAGTACTTC
V gene: TRBV19
J gene: TRBJ2-5
clone size: -
D gene: TRBD1

CDR3 protein: CASSEDRGPQPQHF
CDR3 DNA: TGTGCCAGCAGTGAAGACAGGGGGCCTCAGCCCCAGCATTTT
V gene: TRBV2
J gene: TRBJ1-5
clone size: -
D gene: TRBD1

CDR3 protein: CASSRAVGSPLHF
CDR3 DNA: TGTGCCAGCAGCCGAGCGGTAGGGTCACCCCTCCACTTT
V gene: TRBV13
J gene: TRBJ1-6
clone size: -
D gene: -

CDR3 protein: CAISPSGRRGTEAFF
CDR3 DNA: TGTGCCATCAGTCCAAGTGGGCGGAGGGGAACTGAAGCTTTCTTT
V gene: TRBV10-3
J gene: TRBJ1-1
clone size: once
D gene: -

CDR3 protein: CASSANPPGSGANVLTF
CDR3 DNA: TGTGCCAGCAGTGCCAACCCCCCAGGCTCTGGGGCCAACGTCCTGACTTTC
V gene: TRBV2
J gene: TRBJ2-6
clone size: -
D gene: -

CDR3 protein: CASSRRRGAGGLNTEAFF
CDR3 DNA: TGCGCCAGCAGCCGACGCCGGGGGGCAGGGGGCTTGAACACTGAAGCTTTCTTT
V gene: TRBV4-3
J gene: TRBJ1-1
clone size: -
D gene: TRBD1

CDR3 protein: CASSLEQNRGYTF
CDR3 DNA: TGTGCCAGCAGCTTGGAACAGAACCGTGGCTACACCTTC
V gene: TRBV7-2
J gene: TRBJ1-2
clone size: few
D gene: -

CDR3 protein: CASIVQGASDTQYF
CDR3 DNA: TGTGCCAGCATCGTACAGGGGGCGTCAGATACGCAGTATTTT
V gene: TRBV5-4
J gene: TRBJ2-3
clone size: -
D gene: TRBD1

CDR3 protein: CASRGSTDTQYF
CDR3 DNA: TGTGCGTCGAGGGGGAGCACAGATACGCAGTATTTT
V gene: TRBV30
J gene: TRBJ2-3
clone size: -
D gene: -

CDR3 protein: CSVHTGQGVHNEQFF
CDR3 DNA: TGCAGCGTCCATACTGGACAGGGTGTCCACAATGAGCAGTTCTTC
V gene: TRBV29-1
J gene: TRBJ2-1
clone size: -
D gene: TRBD1

CDR3 protein: CASSSITSSTNEQFF
CDR3 DNA: TGTGCCAGCAGCAGCATCACTAGTTCAACAAATGAGCAGTTCTTC
V gene: TRBV7-3
J gene: TRBJ2-1
clone size: -
D gene: -

CDR3 protein: CASGPGQATYEQYF
CDR3 DNA: TGTGCCAGCGGACCGGGACAGGCTACCTACGAGCAGTACTTC
V gene: TRBV28
J gene: TRBJ2-7
clone size: few
D gene: TRBD1

CDR3 protein: CASSLRDPYEQYF
CDR3 DNA: TGTGCCAGCAGCTTGAGGGATCCCTACGAGCAGTACTTC
V gene: TRBV7-9
J gene: TRBJ2-7
clone size: -
D gene: -

CDR3 protein: CASSFNQGDYGYTF
CDR3 DNA: TGTGCCAGTAGCTTCAACCAGGGGGACTATGGCTACACCTTC
V gene: TRBV19
J gene: TRBJ1-2
clone size: -
D gene: TRBD1

CDR3 protein: CASSLGRDYGYTF
CDR3 DNA: TGTGCCAGCAGTTTGGGTCGAGACTATGGCTACACCTTC
V gene: TRBV5-6
J gene: TRBJ1-2
clone size: -
D gene: -

CDR3 protein: CASSLGPGAGETQYF
CDR3 DNA: TGTGCCAGCAGCTTAGGGCCCGGAGCGGGAGAGACCCAGTACTTC
V gene: TRBV11-2
J gene: TRBJ2-5
clone size: -
D gene: -

CDR3 protein: CASSRQGSSNQPQHF
CDR3 DNA: TGTGCCAGCAGCAGACAGGGCTCTAGCAATCAGCCCCAGCATTTT
V gene: TRBV6-5
J gene: TRBJ1-5
clone size: -
D gene: TRBD1

CDR3 protein: CASSARGGKAYEQYF
CDR3 DNA: TGTGCCAGCAGCGCAAGAGGCGGGAAGGCCTACGAGCAGTACTTC
V gene: TRBV9
J gene: TRBJ2-7
clone size: once
D gene: -

CDR3 protein: CASSSSGFSYEQYF
CDR3 DNA: TGTGCCAGCAGCTCTAGCGGGTTCTCCTACGAGCAGTACTTC
V gene: TRBV6-1
J gene: TRBJ2-7
clone size: -
D gene: TRBD2

CDR3 protein: CASSLILAGYNEQFF
CDR3 DNA: TGTGCCAGCAGCTTAATACTAGCAGGCTACAATGAGCAGTTCTTC
V gene: TRBV7-3
J gene: TRBJ2-1
clone size: -
D gene: -

CDR3 protein: CAGNRGERNTEAFF
CDR3 DNA: TGTGCCGGAAACAGGGGGGAGCGGAACACTGAAGCTTTCTTT
V gene: TRBV2
J gene: TRBJ1-1
clone size: -
D gene: TRBD1

CDR3 protein: CASSFRVGTSGRARPDTQYF
CDR3 DNA: TGTGCCAGCAGCTTCAGGGTTGGGACTAGCGGGAGGGCGAGGCCAGATACGCAGTATTTT
V gene: TRBV3-1/TRBV3-2
J gene: TRBJ2-3
clone size: -
D gene: TRBD2

CDR3 protein: CASSFQVLSSSYNEQFF
CDR3 DNA: TGTGCCAGCAGCTTTCAGGTCCTATCGAGCTCCTACAATGAGCAGTTCTTC
V gene: TRBV5-4
J gene: TRBJ2-1
clone size: -
D gene: -

CDR3 protein: CASSSENYGYTF
CDR3 DNA: TGTGCCAGCAGCTCGGAGAACTATGGCTACACCTTC
V gene: TRBV7-9
J gene: TRBJ1-2
clone size: -
D gene: -

CDR3 protein: CSVAHTGEANEKLFF
CDR3 DNA: TGCAGCGTGGCCCACACAGGGGAAGCTAATGAAAAACTGTTTTTT
V gene: TRBV29-1
J gene: TRBJ1-4
clone size: -
D gene: TRBD1

CDR3 protein: CASRPELTGYGYTF
CDR3 DNA: TGTGCCAGCAGGCCCGAATTAACAGGGTATGGCTACACCTTC
V gene: TRBV6-6
J gene: TRBJ1-2
clone size: -
D gene: -

CDR3 protein: CASSSTSGRDTQYF
CDR3 DNA: TGTGCCAGCAGCTCCACTAGCGGGAGGGATACGCAGTATTTT
V gene: TRBV7-2
J gene: TRBJ2-3
clone size: -
D gene: TRBD2

CDR3 protein: CASRGTGHNYGYTF
CDR3 DNA: TGTGCCAGCAGGGGGACAGGGCACAACTATGGCTACACCTTC
V gene: TRBV6-4
J gene: TRBJ1-2
clone size: -
D gene: TRBD1

CDR3 protein: CASKQPGQGYGYTF
CDR3 DNA: TGTGCCAGTAAGCAACCGGGACAGGGATATGGCTACACCTTC
V gene: TRBV19
J gene: TRBJ1-2
clone size: -
D gene: TRBD1

CDR3 protein: CATSRDRQGRGNTIYF
CDR3 DNA: TGTGCCACCAGCAGAGATAGACAGGGCCGCGGAAACACCATATATTTT
V gene: TRBV15
J gene: TRBJ1-3
clone size: -
D gene: TRBD1

CDR3 protein: CASSLRVLETQYF
CDR3 DNA: TGTGCCAGCAGCCTCAGGGTCCTGGAGACCCAGTACTTC
V gene: TRBV27
J gene: TRBJ2-5
clone size: -
D gene: -

CDR3 protein: CASSILTGDYGYTF
CDR3 DNA: TGTGCCAGTAGTATCCTAACAGGAGACTATGGCTACACCTTC
V gene: TRBV19
J gene: TRBJ1-2
clone size: -
D gene: -

CDR3 protein: CASRTGLNTEAFF
CDR3 DNA: TGTGCCAGCAGGACAGGACTTAACACTGAAGCTTTCTTT
V gene: TRBV7-2
J gene: TRBJ1-1
clone size: -
D gene: -

CDR3 protein: CASRAVTEAFF
CDR3 DNA: TGTGCCAGTCGAGCGGTGACTGAAGCTTTCTTT
V gene: TRBV19
J gene: TRBJ1-1
clone size: -
D gene: -

CDR3 protein: CASSLERGLNSPLHF
CDR3 DNA: TGTGCCAGCAGCTTAGAAAGGGGGCTGAATTCACCCCTCCACTTT
V gene: TRBV11-2
J gene: TRBJ1-6
clone size: -
D gene: TRBD1

CDR3 protein: CASSPSGRNTEAFF
CDR3 DNA: TGTGCCAGCTCACCATCAGGCCGGAACACTGAAGCTTTCTTT
V gene: TRBV18
J gene: TRBJ1-1
clone size: -
D gene: -

CDR3 protein: CASSPMRGNQPQHF
CDR3 DNA: TGTGCCAGCTCACCAATGAGAGGCAATCAGCCCCAGCATTTT
V gene: TRBV18
J gene: TRBJ1-5
clone size: -
D gene: -

CDR3 protein: CASSNSGTGLEKLFF
CDR3 DNA: TGTGCCAGCAGCAACTCCGGGACAGGGCTTGAAAAACTGTTTTTT
V gene: TRBV28
J gene: TRBJ1-4
clone size: few
D gene: TRBD1

CDR3 protein: CASRDLSPRTSGRHTQYF
CDR3 DNA: TGTGCCAGCAGGGACCTCTCCCCGAGGACTAGCGGGAGGCATACGCAGTATTTT
V gene: TRBV6-4
J gene: TRBJ2-3
clone size: -
D gene: TRBD2

CDR3 protein: CASSAAGTSTDTQYF
CDR3 DNA: TGTGCCAGCAGCGCGGCCGGGACTAGCACAGATACGCAGTATTTT
V gene: TRBV9
J gene: TRBJ2-3
clone size: -
D gene: -

CDR3 protein: CASSQDVAGEETQYF
CDR3 DNA: TGTGCCAGCAGCCAAGACGTAGCGGGGGAAGAGACCCAGTACTTC
V gene: TRBV4-2
J gene: TRBJ2-5
clone size: -
D gene: TRBD2

CDR3 protein: CASSPSGEDTIYF
CDR3 DNA: TGTGCCAGCTCCCCGTCGGGGGAGGACACCATATATTTT
V gene: TRBV18
J gene: TRBJ1-3
clone size: -
D gene: -